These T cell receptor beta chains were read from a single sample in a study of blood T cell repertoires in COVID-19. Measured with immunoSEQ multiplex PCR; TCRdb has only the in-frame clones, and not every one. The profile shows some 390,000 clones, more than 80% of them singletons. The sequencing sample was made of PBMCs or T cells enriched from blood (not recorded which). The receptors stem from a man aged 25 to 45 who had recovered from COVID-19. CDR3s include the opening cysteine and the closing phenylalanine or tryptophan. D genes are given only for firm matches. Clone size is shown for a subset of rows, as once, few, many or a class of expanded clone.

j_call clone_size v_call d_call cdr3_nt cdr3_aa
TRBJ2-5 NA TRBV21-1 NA TGTGCCAGCAGCAAAGATCGTGGACAGGGGGCGGTTGAGACCCAGTACTTC CASSKDRGQGAVETQYF
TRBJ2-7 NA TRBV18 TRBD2 TGTGCCAGCTCACCAGGGGTAGCGGGTGTCTCCTACGAGCAGTACTTC CASSPGVAGVSYEQYF
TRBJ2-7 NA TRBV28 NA TGTGCCAGCAGCTACCGGGGGTTCCTAGGGCGGGATGAGCAGTACTTC CASSYRGFLGRDEQYF
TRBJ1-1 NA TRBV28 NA TGTGCCAGCAGTTCAGGGCGCCCGCCCCACACTGAAGCTTTCTTT CASSSGRPPHTEAFF
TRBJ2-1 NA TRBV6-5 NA TGTGCCAGCAACACGGGATACGAGATCCTGCAGTTCTTC CASNTGYEILQFF
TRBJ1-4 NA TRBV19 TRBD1 TGTGCCAGTAGTATAGGGGACAGGGGGACGCGACTGTTTTTT CASSIGDRGTRLFF
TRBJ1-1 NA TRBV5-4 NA TGTGCCAGCAGCTTATATGTCAGAATGAACACTGAAGCTTTCTTT CASSLYVRMNTEAFF
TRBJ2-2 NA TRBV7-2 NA TGTGCCAGCAGCTTAGATGGTCAGGGCCACACCGGGGAGCTGTTTTTT CASSLDGQGHTGELFF
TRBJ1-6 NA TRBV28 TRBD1 TGTGCCAGCGGGGGACAGTATAATTCACCCCTCCACTTT CASGGQYNSPLHF
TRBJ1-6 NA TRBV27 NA TGTGCCAGCAGTTTTATTGGCAGGGAATCACCCCTCCACTTT CASSFIGRESPLHF
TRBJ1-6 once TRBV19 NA TGTGCCAGTAGCCCGGGCCCCTGGGGCTCACCCCTCCACTTT CASSPGPWGSPLHF
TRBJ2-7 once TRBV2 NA TGTGCCAGCAACCCACAGGGGGGGGCCTACGAGCAGTACTTC CASNPQGGAYEQYF
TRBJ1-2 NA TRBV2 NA TGTGCCAGCAGTGGACAGAAGTATGGCTACACCTTC CASSGQKYGYTF
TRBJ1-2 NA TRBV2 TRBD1 TGTGCCAGCAGGGGACAGGGGGAATTAAGCTATGGCTACACCTTC CASRGQGELSYGYTF
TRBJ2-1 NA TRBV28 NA TGTGCCAGCAGATGGGGTTTTGGGGGCCGGTTGAATGAGCAGTTCTTC CASRWGFGGRLNEQFF
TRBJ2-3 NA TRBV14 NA TGTGCCAGCAGCCAAGATTTGAGGCGGGCGCCAGATACGCAGTATTTT CASSQDLRRAPDTQYF
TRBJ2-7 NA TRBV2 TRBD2 TGTGCCAGCAGGGTAGCGGGAGCGTACGAGCAGTACTTC CASRVAGAYEQYF
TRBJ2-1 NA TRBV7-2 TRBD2 TGTGCCAGCAGCTATTGGACTAGCGGGTTCTACAATGAGCAGTTCTTC CASSYWTSGFYNEQFF
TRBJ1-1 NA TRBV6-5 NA TGTGCCAGCAGCAACAGGGCACCGATAACTGAAGCTTTCTTT CASSNRAPITEAFF
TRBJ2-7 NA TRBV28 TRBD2 TGTGCCAGCACCTCCTGGGGCGGGAGGGCCTCCTACGAGCAGTACTTC CASTSWGGRASYEQYF
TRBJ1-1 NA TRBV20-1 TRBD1 TGCAGTGCTTCCCGGACAGGGGGAGCTTTCTTT CSASRTGGAFF
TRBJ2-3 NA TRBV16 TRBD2 TGTGCCAGCAGCCCCGGGACTATCCTCCCGGGGGCAGATACGCAGTATTTT CASSPGTILPGADTQYF
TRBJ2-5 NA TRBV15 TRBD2 TGTGCCACCAGCAGAGATCTAGCGGGTGGAGAGACCCAGTACTTC CATSRDLAGGETQYF
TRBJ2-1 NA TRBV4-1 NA TGCGCCAGCAGCCAAGGGGCTCCCGGCAATGAGCAGTTCTTC CASSQGAPGNEQFF
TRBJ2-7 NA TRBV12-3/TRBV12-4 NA TGTGCCAGCAGTTTAGGGCGTGCGGGATATGGCGACTTC CASSLGRAGYGDF
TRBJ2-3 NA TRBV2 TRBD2 TGTGCCAGCAGTGACAAAGGGCTAGCGGGTGATACGCAGTATTTT CASSDKGLAGDTQYF
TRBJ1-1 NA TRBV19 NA TGTGCCAGTAGGCTCGGGGAAGCTAGCACTGAAGCTTTCTTT CASRLGEASTEAFF
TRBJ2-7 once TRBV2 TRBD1 TGTGCCAGCAGTGAAGGACCGGGACAGGGGGTGAGGGAGCAGTACTTC CASSEGPGQGVREQYF
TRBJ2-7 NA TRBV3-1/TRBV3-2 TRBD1 TGTGCCAGCAGCCAAGTGTGGACAGGTTATTCCTACGAGCAGTACTTC CASSQVWTGYSYEQYF
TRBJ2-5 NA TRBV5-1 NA TGCGCCAGCAGCTTGGGAGTGGAGACCCAGTACTTC CASSLGVETQYF
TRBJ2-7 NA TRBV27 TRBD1 TGTGCCAGCCCTTTTCCAGGGGGACAGGCTTCCTACGAGCAGTACTTC CASPFPGGQASYEQYF
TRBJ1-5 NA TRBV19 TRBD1 TGTGCCAGTAACGACAGGGGGCTTCAGCCCCAGCATTTT CASNDRGLQPQHF
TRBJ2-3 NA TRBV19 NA TGTGCCAGTAGTCCAGCCGCCAGGAGCACAGATACGCAGTATTTT CASSPAARSTDTQYF
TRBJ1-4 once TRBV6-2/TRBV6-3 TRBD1 TGTGCCAGCAGTCGGCGGGGGACAGGGTTGGCGTCGGAAAAACTGTTTTTT CASSRRGTGLASEKLFF
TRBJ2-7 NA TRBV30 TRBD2 TGTGCCTGGAGTTTTAGCGGGCCGACCTACGAGCAGTACTTC CAWSFSGPTYEQYF
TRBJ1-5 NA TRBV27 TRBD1 TGTGCCACCAGGGGGCAGGGGCGATATCAGCCCCAGCATTTT CATRGQGRYQPQHF
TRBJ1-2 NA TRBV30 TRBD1 TGTGCCTGCTGGGACAGGGGTAACTATGGCTACACCTTC CACWDRGNYGYTF
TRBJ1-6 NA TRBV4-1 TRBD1 TGCGCCAGCAGCCTCCGGACAGGGAATAATTCACCCCTCCACTTT CASSLRTGNNSPLHF
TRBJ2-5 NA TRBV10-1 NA TGCGCCAGCTCCCCAGGGATTAGCGGCCAAGAGACCCAGTACTTC CASSPGISGQETQYF
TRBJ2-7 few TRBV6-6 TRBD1 TGTGCCAGCAGTCTCTCTCTTATCCGGGACAGGGGCCACGAGCAGTACTTC CASSLSLIRDRGHEQYF
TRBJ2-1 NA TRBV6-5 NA TGTGCCAGCAGTCCCTCCGGGAACAATGAGCAGTTCTTC CASSPSGNNEQFF
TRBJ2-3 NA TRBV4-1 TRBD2 TGCGCCAGCAGCCAATCACCGACTAGCGTAACACTCGGGGCTACGCAGTATTTT CASSQSPTSVTLGATQYF
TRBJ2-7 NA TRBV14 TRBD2 TGTGCCAGCAGCCAAGATTCGCACGGACTAGCGGGAGGCGAGCAGTACTTC CASSQDSHGLAGGEQYF
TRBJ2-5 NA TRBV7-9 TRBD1 TGTGCCAGCAGCCCCCGGACAGGCCTCCAAGAGACCCAGTACTTC CASSPRTGLQETQYF
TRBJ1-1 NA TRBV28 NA TGTGCCAGCAGTTTATTGACAGACTCTGAAGCTTTCTTT CASSLLTDSEAFF
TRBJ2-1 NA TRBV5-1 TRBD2 TGCGCCAGCAGCCGACACAATAAAATAGCGGGAGGTAGCTCCTACAATGAGCAGTTCTTC CASSRHNKIAGGSSYNEQFF